These 25 T cell receptor beta chains were sequenced from one sample in a study of radiotherapy plus CTLA-4 blockade in lung cancer. Libraries were prepared by immunoSEQ multiplex PCR; TCRdb keeps only in-frame clonotypes and omits some of them. Of about 73,000 clones detected, around 86% appear once; the ten largest clones hold less than 45%. The sample here was peripheral blood, taken from a patient treated with radiotherapy plus ipilimumab. The receptors stem from a human donor with non-small cell lung cancer that progressed on radiotherapy plus ipilimumab.

This chain uses TRBV6-6 with TRBJ2-5, with 12 nucleotides matching TRBD1. With 6 bases clipped from V and 6 bases from J, the junction kept 8 bases outside the gene matches. Looked up from germline, CDR1 is MNHNY and CDR2 is SVGAGI (reference sequence). The CDR3 consists of 15 residues. For the CDR3, the DNA is TGTGCCAGCAGCCATGGGACAGGGGGCCCGCAGACCCAGTACTTC. It encodes CASSHGTGGPQTQYF.

Here the CDR3 DNA reads TGCGCCAGCAGTTCCGACTACCCAGAGACCCAGTACTTC. Encoded protein: CASSSDYPETQYF. This chain connects TRBV5-1 to TRBJ2-5; D perhaps matches TRBD2 (5 bases). Germline CDR1 reads SGHRS; CDR2 reads YFSETQ. Deletions cut 5 bases from V and 4 bases from J, with 12 bases between. The CDR3 totals 13 residues.

The rearrangement joins TRBV18 to TRBJ2-7, with 7 bases matching TRBD1. This CDR3 region has 14 residues. After removal of 3 bases from V and 4 bases from J, the junction contained 6 bases not matched to a gene. The V gene's germline CDR1 is KGHSH and CDR2 LQKENI. As DNA, the CDR3 is TGTGCCAGCTCACCGCAGGGGGACAAATACGAGCAGTACGTC. It encodes CASSPQGDKYEQYV.

The table lists this clone with a few counts. J is TRBJ2-3 and V is TRBV7-9; the D gene could be TRBD1 or TRBD2 (5 bases each). The ends were cut back, 0 bases at V and 4 bases at J, with 8 bases in the middle. Germline-derived CDR1 and CDR2 are SEHNR and FQNEAQ (reference sequence). The length of the CDR3 is 14 residues. The CDR3 protein is CASSLARGPDTQYF. CDR3 coding DNA: TGTGCCAGCAGCTTAGCTAGGGGACCAGATACGCAGTATTTT.

This chain links TRBV27 with TRBJ1-4; weak D call: TRBD1 (6 bases). Per germline, CDR1 MNHEY and CDR2 SMNVEV (reference sequence). Trimming stripped 5 bases from V and 3 bases from J, with 16 bases between. The CDR3 has 16 amino acids. CDR3 region: CASSPRRTASNEKLFF. CDR3 bases: TGTGCCAGCAGTCCTAGACGGACAGCCTCTAATGAAAAACTGTTTTTT.

The genes are TRBV28 and TRBJ2-3; 9 nucleotides line up with TRBD1. Germline V lookup: CDR1 MDHEN, CDR2 SYDVKM. J was trimmed by 2 bases and V by 5 bases; bases with no gene match: 2. The CDR3 totals 14 residues. Here the CDR3 DNA reads TGTGCCAGCAGTCGGACAGGGGCCACAGATACGCAGTATTTT. It encodes CASSRTGATDTQYF.

The V and J genes are TRBV5-1 and TRBJ1-4; TRBD1 might be the D (5 bases). Germline CDR1 reads SGHRS; CDR2 reads YFSETQ. The CDR3 covers 15 residues. V shed 6 bases and J shed 8 bases, with 20 bases lying between them. CDR3 DNA: TGCGCCAGCAAACCATTGGGGGAGGGTGAAGAAAAACTGTTTTTT. It encodes CASKPLGEGEEKLFF.

The rearrangement joins TRBV4-1 to TRBJ2-1; 7 bases map to TRBD2. The J segment lost 1 base and the V segment lost 4 bases, leaving 4 bases of the junction unmatched. The germline V gene encodes CDR1 MGHRA and CDR2 YSYEKL. The CDR3 runs to 15 residues. The CDR3: CASSPSGLSYNEQFF. The CDR3 bases are TGCGCCAGCAGCCCTAGCGGACTATCCTACAATGAGCAGTTCTTC.

In its sample, this clone was seen once. J is TRBJ2-5 and V is TRBV18; 9 positions agree with TRBD1. The J call may be wrong; the DNA end is better matched by TRBJ2-7. The germline V gene encodes CDR1 KGHSH and CDR2 LQKENI. This CDR3 is built from 15 residues. In DNA, the CDR3 is TGTGCCAGCTCACCCCGACAGGGGGATAACTACGAGCAGTACTTC. Its protein is CASSPRQGDNYEQYF.

The chain combines TRBV7-9 with TRBJ1-1; D gene unclear. Germline V gene lookup returns CDR1 SEHNR and CDR2 FQNEAQ (reference sequence). V was clipped by 1 base and J by 7 bases, with 16 bases between them. This CDR3 has 15 residues. Here the CDR3 reads CASSLGGSATSEAFF. In DNA, the CDR3 is TGTGCCAGCAGCTTAGGGGGATCCGCTACGAGTGAAGCTTTCTTT.

The chain carries TRBV5-4 and TRBJ2-3, with 7 bases aligning to TRBD1. The V gene's germline CDR1 is SGHNT and CDR2 YYREEE (reference sequence). The V and J ends lost 2 bases and 4 bases, in that order; junction bases with no gene match: 1. The CDR3 has 13 amino acids. The CDR3 nucleotides read TGTGCCAGCAGCTTAACAGGGGCAGATACGCAGTATTTT. Protein sequence: CASSLTGADTQYF. Together with reference TRBV5-4 and TRBJ2-3, the CDR3 gives the full variable domain: ETGVTQSPTHLIKTRGQQVTLRCSSQSGHNTVSWYQQALGQGPQFIFQYYREEENGRGNFPPRFSGLQFPNYSSELNVNALELDDSALYLCASSLTGADTQYFGPGTRLTVL.

The gene calls are TRBV19 and TRBJ1-3, with 7 bases fitting TRBD1. The V and J ends lost 5 bases and 0 bases, in that order; junction bases with no gene match: 7. The germline gives CDR1 LNHDA, CDR2 SQIVND (reference sequence). CDR3 length equals 16 residues. DNA for the CDR3: TGTGCCAGTAGTGTCGGGACAGACTTCTCTGGAAACACCATATATTTT. Protein product: CASSVGTDFSGNTIYF.

Only one count was recorded for this clone. V is TRBV15 and J is TRBJ1-2, with 7 bases identical to TRBD1. V shed 4 bases and J 6 bases; nucleotides not matched to a gene: 14. This CDR3 contains 16 residues. Looked up from germline, CDR1 is LNHNV and CDR2 is YYDKDF (reference sequence). Written as DNA, the CDR3 is TGTGCCACCAGCATGGGGACAGCCTCCGAGGGTCATGGCTACACCTTC. It codes for CATSMGTASEGHGYTF.

The chain links TRBV28 to TRBJ1-2; a possible D gene is TRBD1 (5 bases). CDR1 MDHEN and CDR2 SYDVKM come from the germline V gene. This CDR3 is 20 amino acids long. Deletions cut 2 bases from V and 0 bases from J, with 25 bases between. The CDR3 DNA reads as TGTGCCAGCAGTTTAGCCACACTGGACCCAGGGCCCGGAACTAACTATGGCTACACCTTC. Protein product: CASSLATLDPGPGTNYGYTF.

This clone was seen a handful of times. The V gene is TRBV6-5, the J gene TRBJ1-1, with D unresolved. The CDR3 extends over 15 amino acids. Trimming pared 0 bases from V and 0 bases from J, leaving 8 bases between. Germline CDR1 reads MNHEY; CDR2 reads SVGAGI. The CDR3 loop reads CASSYSFLVNTEAFF. The CDR3 bases are TGTGCCAGCAGTTACTCGTTCCTCGTGAACACTGAAGCTTTCTTT.

This clone was observed once. The chain carries TRBV2 and TRBJ2-1; D perhaps matches TRBD2 (6 bases). Germline CDR1 reads SNHLY; CDR2 reads FYNNEI. The CDR3 extends over 14 amino acids. V was pared by 7 bases and J by 4 bases, with 14 bases between. As DNA, the CDR3 is TGTGCCAGCACCGCGGGACTGGATTACAATGAGCAGTTCTTC. It yields the protein CASTAGLDYNEQFF.

In this sample, this clone turned up once. The CDR3, as DNA: TGTGCCAGCAGCTTACTAGCGGGGGCCTACGAGCAGTACTTC. Residues: CASSLLAGAYEQYF. The V gene is TRBV11-2, the J gene TRBJ2-7, with 10 bases aligning to TRBD2. The V gene's germline CDR1 is SGHAT and CDR2 FQNNGV. The CDR3 consists of 14 residues. The J segment lost 2 bases and the V segment lost 2 bases, leaving 0 bases of the junction unmatched.

This clone was picked up one time. The chain joins TRBV28 to TRBJ1-5; possible D gene TRBD1, 6 bases. This CDR3 region has 15 residues. Looked up from germline, CDR1 is MDHEN and CDR2 is SYDVKM. V was trimmed by 5 bases and J by 7 bases, leaving 18 bases between them. The CDR3 nucleotides read TGTGCCAGCAGTCCTACCCCAGGGGCCCGGCAGCCCCAGCATTTT. Protein product: CASSPTPGARQPQHF.

The chain is built from TRBV4-2 and TRBJ1-5; 7 bases map to TRBD1. The CDR3 totals 16 residues. The J segment lost 2 bases and the V segment lost 0 bases, leaving 4 bases of the junction unmatched. CDR1 is LGHNA and CDR2 is YNFKEQ in the germline V gene. The CDR3 DNA reads TGTGCCAGCAGCCAAGATTTCGACAGGGGCAATCAGCCCCAGCATTTT. It translates to CASSQDFDRGNQPQHF.

V usage is TRBV5-4 and J usage is TRBJ2-1, with unresolved D. CDR3 length: 16 amino acids. In germline, CDR1 is SGHNT, CDR2 YYREEE (reference sequence). V lost 3 bases, J lost 3 bases, and 16 bases lay in between. For the CDR3, the DNA is TGTGCCAGCAGCTACATTCTTACGACTGACTACAATGAGCAGTTCTTC. It yields the protein CASSYILTTDYNEQFF.

The genes are TRBV28 and TRBJ2-7; D ambiguous. Trimming cost V 5 bases and J 7 bases, with 3 bases left between them. The CDR3 is 9 amino acids. CDR1 MDHEN and CDR2 SYDVKM come from the germline V gene. The CDR3 protein is CASSPEQYV. The CDR3 bases are TGTGCCAGCAGTCCAGAGCAGTACGTC.

This clone has more than one count but fewer than ten. This chain uses TRBV11-3 with TRBJ2-1; the match to TRBD2 covers 8 bases. Germline loops: CDR1 SGHNT, CDR2 YENEEA. With V trimmed by 1 base and J by 7 bases, 6 bases remained unmatched. This CDR3 comprises 15 residues. CDR3 region: CASSLGELAANEQFF. The CDR3 region has the DNA TGTGCCAGCAGCTTAGGAGAACTAGCGGCTAATGAGCAGTTCTTC.

The rearrangement uses TRBV6-6 and TRBJ1-2, with D unclear. Germline values: CDR1 MNHNY, CDR2 SVGAGI (reference sequence). This CDR3 contains 12 residues. V was pared by 6 bases and J by 14 bases, with 19 bases between. The CDR3 loop is CASRGLDGATTF. The CDR3, as DNA: TGTGCCAGCAGAGGTCTAGACGGTGCTACTACCTTC.

The V gene is TRBV5-1, the J gene TRBJ2-3, with D maybe TRBD2 (5 bases). CDR1 SGHRS and CDR2 YFSETQ come from the germline V gene. The CDR3 extends over 14 amino acids. V lost 4 bases to trimming and J lost 5 bases, with 14 bases between them. The DNA of the CDR3 is TGCGCCAGCAGCGCTTCCCAAGGGAGAGATACGCAGTATTTT. Translated, it gives CASSASQGRDTQYF.

This clone came up a few times. V is TRBV28 and J is TRBJ2-2, with D uncertain. Germline loops: CDR1 MDHEN, CDR2 SYDVKM. The CDR3 consists of 13 residues. Trimming took off 6 bases at V and 0 bases at J, with 5 bases between the two ends. Here the CDR3 DNA reads TGTGCCAGCAGGCTCACGAACACCGGGGAGCTGTTTTTT. It yields the protein CASRLTNTGELFF. The variable domain in full, completed from reference TRBV28 and TRBJ2-2, reads DVKVTQSSRYLVKRTGEKVFLECVQDMDHENMFWYRQDPGLGLRLIYFSYDVKMKEKGDIPEGYSVSREKKERFSLILESASTNQTSMYLCASRLTNTGELFFGEGSRLTVL.